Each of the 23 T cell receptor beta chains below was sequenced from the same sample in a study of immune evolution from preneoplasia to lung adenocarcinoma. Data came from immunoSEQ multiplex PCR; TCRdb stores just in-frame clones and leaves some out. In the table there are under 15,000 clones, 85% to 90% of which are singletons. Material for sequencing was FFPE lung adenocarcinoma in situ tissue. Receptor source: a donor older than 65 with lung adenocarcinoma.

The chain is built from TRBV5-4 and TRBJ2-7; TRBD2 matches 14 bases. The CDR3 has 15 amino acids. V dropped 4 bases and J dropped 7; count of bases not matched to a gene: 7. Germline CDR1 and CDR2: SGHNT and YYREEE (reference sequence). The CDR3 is CASSPGTSGSREQYF. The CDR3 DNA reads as TGTGCCAGCAGCCCCGGGACTAGCGGGAGTCGGGAGCAGTACTTC.

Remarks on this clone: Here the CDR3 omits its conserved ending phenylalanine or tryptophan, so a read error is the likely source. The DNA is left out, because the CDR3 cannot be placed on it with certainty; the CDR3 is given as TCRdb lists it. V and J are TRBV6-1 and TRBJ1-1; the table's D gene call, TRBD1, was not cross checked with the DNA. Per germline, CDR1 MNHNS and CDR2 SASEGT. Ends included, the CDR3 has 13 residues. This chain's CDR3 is CASSELGPGGIRI.

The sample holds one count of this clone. CDR3 nucleotide sequence: TGTGCCAGCAGTCCACCCCGAGGTTCAGGGAGCACCGGGGAGCTGTTTTTT. Translated, it gives CASSPPRGSGSTGELFF. The V gene is TRBV28, the J gene TRBJ2-2; D possibly uses TRBD1 or TRBD2 (5 bases each). Per the germline V gene, CDR1 is MDHEN and CDR2 is SYDVKM. CDR3 size: 17 residues. V was trimmed by 5 bases and J by 4 bases, leaving 20 bases between them.

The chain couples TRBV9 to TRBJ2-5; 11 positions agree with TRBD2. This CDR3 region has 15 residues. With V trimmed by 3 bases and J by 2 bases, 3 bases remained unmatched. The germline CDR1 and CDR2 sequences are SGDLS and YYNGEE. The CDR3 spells CASSEGLAEQETQYF. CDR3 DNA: TGTGCCAGCAGCGAGGGACTAGCGGAACAAGAGACCCAGTACTTC.

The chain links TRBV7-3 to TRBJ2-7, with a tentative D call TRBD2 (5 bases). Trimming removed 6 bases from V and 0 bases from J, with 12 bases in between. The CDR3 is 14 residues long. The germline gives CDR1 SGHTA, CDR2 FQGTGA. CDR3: CASSPGGSSYEQYF. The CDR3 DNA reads TGTGCCAGCAGTCCAGGTGGGAGCTCCTACGAGCAGTACTTC.

For the CDR3, the DNA is TGTGCCAGCAGCCTCGGGAGATCTTGGCACGGGGAGCTGTTTTTT. Amino acids: CASSLGRSWHGELFF. The chain is built from TRBV9 and TRBJ2-2; D is possibly TRBD2 (6 bases). The CDR3 totals 15 residues. Germline assignment: CDR1 SGDLS and CDR2 YYNGEE. Trimming left V 4 bases short and J 7 bases short, with 17 bases between.

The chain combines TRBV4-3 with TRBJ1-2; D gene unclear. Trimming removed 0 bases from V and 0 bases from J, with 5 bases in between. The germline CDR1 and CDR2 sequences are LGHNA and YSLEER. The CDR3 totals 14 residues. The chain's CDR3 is CASSQEDSNYGYTF. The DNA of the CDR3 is TGCGCCAGCAGCCAAGAAGACTCTAACTATGGCTACACCTTC.

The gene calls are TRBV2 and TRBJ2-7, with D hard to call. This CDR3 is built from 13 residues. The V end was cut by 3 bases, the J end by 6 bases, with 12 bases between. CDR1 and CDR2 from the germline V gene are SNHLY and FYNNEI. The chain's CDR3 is CASSEQILGEQYF. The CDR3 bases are TGTGCCAGCAGTGAGCAGATCCTAGGCGAGCAGTACTTC. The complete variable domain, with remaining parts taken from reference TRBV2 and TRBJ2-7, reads EPEVTQTPSHQVTQMGQEVILRCVPISNHLYFYWYRQILGQKVEFLVSFYNNEISEKSEIFDDQFSVERPDGSNFTLKIRSTKLEDSAMYFCASSEQILGEQYFGPGTRLTVT.

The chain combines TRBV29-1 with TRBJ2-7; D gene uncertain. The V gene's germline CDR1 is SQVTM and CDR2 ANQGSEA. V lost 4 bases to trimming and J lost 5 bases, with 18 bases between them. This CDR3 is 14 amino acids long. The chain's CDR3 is CSVAILGNVNEQYF. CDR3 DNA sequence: TGCAGCGTTGCTATTTTGGGGAACGTCAACGAGCAGTACTTC.

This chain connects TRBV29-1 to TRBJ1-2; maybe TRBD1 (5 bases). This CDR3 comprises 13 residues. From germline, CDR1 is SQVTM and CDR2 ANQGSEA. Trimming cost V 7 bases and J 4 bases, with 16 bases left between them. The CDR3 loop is CSAHQGVGYGYTF. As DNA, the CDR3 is TGCAGCGCCCATCAGGGAGTGGGCTATGGCTACACCTTC.

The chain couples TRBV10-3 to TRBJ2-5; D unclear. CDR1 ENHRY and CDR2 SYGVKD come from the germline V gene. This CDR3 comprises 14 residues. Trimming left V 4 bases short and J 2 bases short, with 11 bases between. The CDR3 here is CAISGTRRQETQYF. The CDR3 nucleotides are TGTGCCATCAGTGGTACCCGCAGACAAGAGACCCAGTACTTC.

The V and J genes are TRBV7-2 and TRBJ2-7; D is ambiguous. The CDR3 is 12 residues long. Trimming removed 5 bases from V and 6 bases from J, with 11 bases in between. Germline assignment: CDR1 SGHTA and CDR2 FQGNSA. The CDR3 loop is CASSISVGEQYF. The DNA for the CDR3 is TGTGCCAGCAGCATTTCGGTGGGCGAGCAGTACTTC.

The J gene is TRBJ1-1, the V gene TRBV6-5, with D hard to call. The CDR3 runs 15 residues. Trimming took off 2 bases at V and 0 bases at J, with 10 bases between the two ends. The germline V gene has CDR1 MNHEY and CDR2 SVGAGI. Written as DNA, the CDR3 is TGTGCCAGCAGTTACAACGGACGGATGAACACTGAAGCTTTCTTT. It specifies CASSYNGRMNTEAFF.

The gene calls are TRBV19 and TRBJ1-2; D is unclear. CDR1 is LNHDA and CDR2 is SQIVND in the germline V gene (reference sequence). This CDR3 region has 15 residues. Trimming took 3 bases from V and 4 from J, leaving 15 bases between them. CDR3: CASSIRSPSIYGYTF. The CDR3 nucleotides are TGTGCCAGTAGTATTCGCTCACCCTCGATCTATGGCTACACCTTC.

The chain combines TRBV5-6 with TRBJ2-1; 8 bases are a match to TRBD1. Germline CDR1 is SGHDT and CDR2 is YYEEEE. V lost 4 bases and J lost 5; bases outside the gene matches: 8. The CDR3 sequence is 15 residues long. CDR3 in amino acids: CASSGGQGFDNEQFF. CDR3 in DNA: TGTGCCAGCAGCGGAGGACAGGGTTTCGACAATGAGCAGTTCTTC. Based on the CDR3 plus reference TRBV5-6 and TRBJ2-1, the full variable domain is DAGVTQSPTHLIKTRGQQVTLRCSPKSGHDTVSWYQQALGQGPQFIFQYYEEEERQRGNFPDRFSGHQFPNYSSELNVNALLLGDSALYLCASSGGQGFDNEQFFGPGTRLTVL.

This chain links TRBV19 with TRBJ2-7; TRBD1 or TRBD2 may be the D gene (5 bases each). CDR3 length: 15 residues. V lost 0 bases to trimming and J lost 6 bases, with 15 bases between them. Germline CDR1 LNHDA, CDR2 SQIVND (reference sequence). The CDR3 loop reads CASSIDPGRTTEQYF. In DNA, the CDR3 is TGTGCCAGTAGTATAGATCCGGGACGAACGACCGAGCAGTACTTC.

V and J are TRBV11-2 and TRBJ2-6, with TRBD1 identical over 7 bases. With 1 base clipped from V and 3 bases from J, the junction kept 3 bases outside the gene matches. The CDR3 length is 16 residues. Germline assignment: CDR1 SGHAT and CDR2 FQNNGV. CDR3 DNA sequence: TGTGCCAGCAGCTTAGGTCAGGGGGTTGGGGCCAACGTCCTGACTTTC. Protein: CASSLGQGVGANVLTF.

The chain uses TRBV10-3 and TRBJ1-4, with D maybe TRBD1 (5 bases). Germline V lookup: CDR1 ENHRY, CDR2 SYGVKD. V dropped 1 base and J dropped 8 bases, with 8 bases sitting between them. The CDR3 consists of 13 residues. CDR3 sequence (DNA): TGTGCCATCAGTGAGTTCGGGGGAGAAAAACTGTTTTTT. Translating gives CAISEFGGEKLFF.

In DNA, the CDR3 is TGCGCCAGCAGCCAAGATCGTGAAAAACTGTTTTTT. It codes for CASSQDREKLFF. This chain connects TRBV4-3 to TRBJ1-4; D gene ambiguous. Germline V gives CDR1 LGHNA, CDR2 YSLEER. The CDR3 runs to 12 residues. Trimming took off 0 bases at V and 7 bases at J, with 3 bases between the two ends.

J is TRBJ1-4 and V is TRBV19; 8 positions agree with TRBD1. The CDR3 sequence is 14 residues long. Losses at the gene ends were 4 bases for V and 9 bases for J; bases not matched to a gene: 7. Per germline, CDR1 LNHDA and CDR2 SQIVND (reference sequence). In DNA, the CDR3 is TGTGCCAGTAGTAAGGACAGGGTTGGTAAAAAACTGTTTTTT. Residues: CASSKDRVGKKLFF.

The CDR3: CASSLIKVNTEAFF. CDR3 sequence (DNA): TGTGCCAGCAGTTTGATTAAGGTGAACACTGAAGCTTTCTTT. The chain links TRBV28 to TRBJ1-1; D gene uncertain. Looked up from germline, CDR1 is MDHEN and CDR2 is SYDVKM. Between the trimmed V and J ends, which lost 3 bases and 0 bases, there was a span of 8 bases. The CDR3 consists of 14 residues.

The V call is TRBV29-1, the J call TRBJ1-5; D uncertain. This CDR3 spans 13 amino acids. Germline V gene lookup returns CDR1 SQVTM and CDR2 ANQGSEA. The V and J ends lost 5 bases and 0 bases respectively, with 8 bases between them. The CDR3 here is CSVLDNSNQPQHF. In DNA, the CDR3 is TGCAGCGTTTTAGACAATAGCAATCAGCCCCAGCATTTT.

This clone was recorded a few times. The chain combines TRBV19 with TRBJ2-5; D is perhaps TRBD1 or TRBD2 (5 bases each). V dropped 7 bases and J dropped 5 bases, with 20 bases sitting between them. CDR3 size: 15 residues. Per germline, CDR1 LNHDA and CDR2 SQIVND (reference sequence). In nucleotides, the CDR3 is TGTGCCAGTACGCGGACTGGCTACAGGCAGGAGACCCAGTACTTC. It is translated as CASTRTGYRQETQYF.